This T cell receptor beta chain was recorded in a study of radiotherapy plus CTLA-4 blockade in lung cancer. Whole-study results and caveats: TCR clones from tumors expanded in blood after radiotherapy plus ipilimumab. Early shifts in blood T cell clones, with interferon-beta, reportedly predicted response best.

The study treated chemo-refractory metastatic non-small-cell lung cancer patients with focal radiation plus ipilimumab CTLA-4 blockade. Deletions cut 5 bases from V and 6 bases from J, with 17 bases between. The V gene's germline CDR1 is SGHNT and CDR2 YYREEE (reference sequence). The CDR3 has 14 residues. Generated by immunoSEQ multiplex PCR, the TCRdb table keeps only in-frame clones and is missing some. The sample contains around 91,000 clones, 85% to 90% of which appear only once. As to this clone: The target antigen is unknown.

The sequence was collected from a human donor with non-small cell lung cancer that progressed on radiotherapy plus ipilimumab. The sequencing here drew on peripheral blood, taken from a patient treated with radiotherapy plus ipilimumab. The rearrangement joins TRBV5-4 to TRBJ1-1; D possibly corresponds to TRBD1 (5 bases). In DNA form, the CDR3 reads TGTGCCAGCAGAAGAATGGGGGAGCGGCCTGAAGCTTTCTTT. Translated: CASRRMGERPEAFF.